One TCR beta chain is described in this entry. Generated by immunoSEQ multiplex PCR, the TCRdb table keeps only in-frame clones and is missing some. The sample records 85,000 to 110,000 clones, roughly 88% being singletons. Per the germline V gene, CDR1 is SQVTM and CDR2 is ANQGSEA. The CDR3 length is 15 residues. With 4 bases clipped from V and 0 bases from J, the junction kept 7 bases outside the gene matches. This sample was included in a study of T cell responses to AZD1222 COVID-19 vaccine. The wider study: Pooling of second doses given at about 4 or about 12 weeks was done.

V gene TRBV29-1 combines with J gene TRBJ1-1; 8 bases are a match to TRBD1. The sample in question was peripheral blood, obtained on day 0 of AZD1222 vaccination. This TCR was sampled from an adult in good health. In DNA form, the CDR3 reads TGCAGCGTTGCCGGGCAGGGGGCGATGAACACTGAAGCTTTCTTT. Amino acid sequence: CSVAGQGAMNTEAFF.